The 30 T cell receptor beta chains below all came from one sample that was sequenced in a study of cytomegalovirus exposure and HLA in healthy donors (dated by TCRdb to 2015 to 2018). The library was generated by the immunoSEQ multiplex PCR assay. Here the immuneACCESS table is served through TCRdb, limited to in-frame sequences with V and J called. Missing clones are a known gap in these copies; in checked studies unresolved V genes cover under half, and the rest lacks a known reason. This sample holds some 170,000 clones; about 95% were observed only once. The ten biggest clones cover approximately 0.97% of the sample. The sequenced sample was PBMCs. These receptors came from a woman between 18 and 30 years old in good health and CMV-seronegative.

This chain connects TRBV9 to TRBJ2-1, with 8 bases fitting TRBD2. J gave up 7 bases and V 0 bases, and 6 bases lay outside the gene matches. Germline V gene lookup returns CDR1 SGDLS and CDR2 YYNGEE. The CDR3 contains 15 residues. The CDR3 DNA sequence: TGTGCCAGCAGCGTAGGCGGTAGCGGGGTAAATGAGCAGTTCTTC. This codes for CASSVGGSGVNEQFF.

The chain joins TRBV12-5 to TRBJ1-1; maybe TRBD1 (6 bases). Germline V gene sequence: CDR1 LGHNT, CDR2 FRNRAP. V was shortened by 4 bases and J by 8 bases, with 11 bases between the two germline ends. This CDR3 comprises 12 residues. The CDR3 region is CASGYRGGEAFF. CDR3 nucleotide sequence: TGTGCTAGTGGTTATAGGGGGGGAGAAGCTTTCTTT.

This sequence joins TRBV10-3 and TRBJ2-1; TRBD2 is a possible D gene (5 bases). This CDR3 contains 15 residues. The V end lost 7 bases, the J end lost 7 bases, and 20 bases lay between the germline ends. Germline V gives CDR1 ENHRY, CDR2 SYGVKD. CDR3 nucleotides: TGTGCCATCAAGGCGGAGCGGTCTAGCCGAAATGAGCAGTTCTTC. It codes for CAIKAERSSRNEQFF.

The chain links TRBV7-2 to TRBJ1-1; no clear D. The germline V gene encodes CDR1 SGHTA and CDR2 FQGNSA. Trimming shortened V by 2 bases and J by 0 bases, and 10 bases separated the two germline ends. The CDR3 is 15 amino acids. The CDR3 reads CASSLFYNMNTEAFF. Here the CDR3 DNA reads TGTGCCAGCAGCTTATTTTACAACATGAACACTGAAGCTTTCTTT. Supplemented by reference TRBV7-2 and TRBJ1-1, the full variable domain reads GAGVSQSPSNKVTEKGKDVELRCDPISGHTALYWYRQSLGQGLEFLIYFQGNSAPDKSGLPSDRFSAERTGGSVSTLTIQRTQQEDSAVYLCASSLFYNMNTEAFFGQGTRLTVV.

This clone was observed a handful of times. The chain recombines TRBV11-2 with TRBJ2-7; a weak D match, TRBD2 (5 bases). The germline V gene has CDR1 SGHAT and CDR2 FQNNGV. The CDR3 is made up of 16 amino acids. Trimming removed 0 bases at V and 2 bases at J, with 14 bases between. In nucleotides, the CDR3 is TGTGCCAGCAGCTTAGATTTGGCGTATAGCGCCTACGAGCAGTACTTC. Amino acids: CASSLDLAYSAYEQYF. Together with reference TRBV11-2 and TRBJ2-7, the CDR3 gives the full variable domain: EAGVAQSPRYKIIEKRQSVAFWCNPISGHATLYWYQQILGQGPKLLIQFQNNGVVDDSQLPKDRFSAERLKGVDSTLKIQPAKLEDSAVYLCASSLDLAYSAYEQYFGPGTRLTVT.

The chain has TRBV7-3 and TRBJ2-1, with D perhaps TRBD2 (6 bases). Germline V gene data show CDR1 as SGHTA and CDR2 as FQGTGA. Deletions cut 4 bases from V and 6 bases from J, with 10 bases between. The CDR3 length is 13 residues. The chain's CDR3 is CASSYGTVNEQFF. Written as DNA, the CDR3 is TGTGCCAGCAGCTACGGGACTGTCAATGAGCAGTTCTTC.

V is TRBV6-5 and J is TRBJ1-4, with unresolved D. Germline CDR1 reads MNHEY; CDR2 reads SVGAGI. The CDR3 is made up of 16 amino acids. V was cut by 2 bases and J by 0 bases, with 10 bases left in between. The CDR3, as DNA: TGTGCCAGCAGTTACATGCCGGGAGCAACTAATGAAAAACTGTTTTTT. It encodes CASSYMPGATNEKLFF.

The rearrangement joins TRBV6-1 to TRBJ2-1; D not certain. The length of the CDR3 is 17 residues. CDR1 and CDR2 (germline): MNHNS, SASEGT. Between the trimmed V and J ends, which lost 1 base and 5 bases, there was a span of 18 bases. Written as DNA, the CDR3 is TGTGCCAGCAGTGAAGGCCAAACTGTGCTATTAAACAATGAGCAGTTCTTC. Translation: CASSEGQTVLLNNEQFF.

This clone came up once. The chain joins TRBV5-1 to TRBJ2-1, with 15 nucleotides matching TRBD2. Trimming cost V 6 bases and J 9 bases; bases outside gene matches: 7. Germline lookup yields CDR1 SGHRS and CDR2 YFSETQ. This CDR3 is built from 15 residues. Here the CDR3 reads CASTTGLAGGSEQFF. The DNA of the CDR3 is TGCGCCAGCACCACGGGACTAGCGGGGGGCAGTGAGCAGTTCTTC. The whole variable domain, remainder taken from reference TRBV5-1 and TRBJ2-1, is KAGVTQTPRYLIKTRGQQVTLSCSPISGHRSVSWYQQTPGQGLQFLFEYFSETQRNKGNFPGRFSGRQFSNSRSEMNVSTLELGDSALYLCASTTGLAGGSEQFFGPGTRLTVL.

The chain recombines TRBV19 with TRBJ1-2; 7 bases align to TRBD1. The CDR3 length is 18 residues. Germline-derived CDR1 and CDR2 are LNHDA and SQIVND (reference sequence). With 5 bases clipped from V and 2 bases from J, the junction kept 17 bases outside the gene matches. In DNA form, the CDR3 reads TGTGCCAGTAGTGAAGACAGGGTCTACTCTACGCCCAACTATGGCTACACCTTC. This codes for CASSEDRVYSTPNYGYTF.

J is TRBJ2-1 and V is TRBV15; TRBD2 agrees at 9 bases. Losses at the gene ends were 9 bases for V and 2 bases for J; bases not matched to a gene: 5. The CDR3 is 14 residues long. Germline V gene sequence: CDR1 LNHNV, CDR2 YYDKDF (reference sequence). In DNA, the CDR3 is TGTGCCACTGGGGGCGGGGGGGCCTACAATGAGCAGTTCTTC. It translates to CATGGGGAYNEQFF.

The chain carries TRBV2 and TRBJ1-3, with 8 nucleotides matching TRBD1. CDR3 size: 14 residues. Germline V gene data show CDR1 as SNHLY and CDR2 as FYNNEI. J lost 4 bases, V lost 7 bases, and 6 bases had no gene match. The CDR3 DNA sequence: TGTGCCAGCAAATGGACAGGGTTAGGAAACACCATATATTTT. Encoded protein: CASKWTGLGNTIYF.

The count of this clone is one. V usage is TRBV19 and J usage is TRBJ1-1; no clear D gene. This CDR3 has 13 amino acids. V was cut by 4 bases and J by 1 base, with 7 bases left in between. Germline V gives CDR1 LNHDA, CDR2 SQIVND (reference sequence). CDR3 residues: CASSTAGNTEAFF. The CDR3 DNA follows: TGTGCCAGTAGTACGGCGGGGAACACTGAAGCTTTCTTT.

This sequence joins TRBV30 and TRBJ2-2, with 9 bases that match TRBD1. The CDR3 has 14 amino acids. Losses at the gene ends were 0 bases for V and 7 bases for J; bases not matched to a gene: 3. Germline V gives CDR1 GTSNPN, CDR2 SVGIG (reference sequence). The DNA of the CDR3 is TGTGCCTGGAGTGTACAGGGGGCGCGCGGGGAGCTGTTTTTT. Translating it yields CAWSVQGARGELFF.

The rearrangement links TRBV25-1 to TRBJ2-5; 12 nucleotides match TRBD2. J was trimmed by 2 bases and V by 4 bases; bases with no gene match: 2. CDR1 is MGHDK, CDR2 SYGVNS, per germline. The CDR3 is 15 residues long. The CDR3 here is CASSGLAGVQETQYF. CDR3 coding DNA: TGTGCCAGCAGTGGACTAGCGGGGGTTCAAGAGACCCAGTACTTC.

The chain is built from TRBV9 and TRBJ1-4, with a possible D match to TRBD1 (5 bases). The CDR3 has 13 residues. Germline-derived CDR1 and CDR2 are SGDLS and YYNGEE. The V and J ends lost 6 bases and 3 bases respectively, with 9 bases between them. Here the CDR3 reads CASTRQPNEKLFF. The CDR3 nucleotides are TGTGCCAGCACGAGACAGCCTAATGAAAAACTGTTTTTT.

The CDR3 spells CASSALTSGGAYEQYF. As DNA, the CDR3 is TGTGCCAGCAGTGCCCTGACTAGCGGGGGGGCCTACGAGCAGTACTTC. The chain recombines TRBV6-1 with TRBJ2-7; 14 bases agree with TRBD2. The V segment lost 4 bases and the J segment 2 bases; nucleotides outside the gene matches: 4. The length of the CDR3 is 16 residues. Germline loops: CDR1 MNHNS, CDR2 SASEGT.

The rearrangement joins TRBV6-1 to TRBJ1-5, with D perhaps TRBD1 (6 bases). Germline V gives CDR1 MNHNS, CDR2 SASEGT. V lost 5 bases and J lost 1, with 9 bases in between. The CDR3 contains 14 residues. The CDR3 here is CASSQGMSNQPQHF. CDR3 bases: TGTGCCAGCAGTCAGGGGATGAGCAATCAGCCCCAGCATTTT.

The rearrangement links TRBV15 to TRBJ2-5, with 7 bases fitting TRBD1. CDR3 length: 16 amino acids. The germline V gene encodes CDR1 LNHNV and CDR2 YYDKDF (reference sequence). Germline trimming cut 6 bases from V and 5 bases from J; bases unmatched to any gene: 15. This CDR3 reads CATSIGTERQRETQYF. The DNA for the CDR3 is TGTGCCACCAGTATCGGGACAGAGCGGCAAAGGGAGACCCAGTACTTC.

The chain links TRBV5-4 to TRBJ2-5; 10 bases map to TRBD2. Germline loops: CDR1 SGHNT, CDR2 YYREEE (reference sequence). The length of the CDR3 is 16 residues. Trimming cost V 0 bases and J 2 bases; bases outside gene matches: 4. CDR3 in amino acids: CASSLAASGGQETQYF. The CDR3 coding sequence is TGTGCCAGCAGCTTGGCGGCTAGCGGGGGACAAGAGACCCAGTACTTC.

The V and J genes are TRBV29-1 and TRBJ1-2; D is possibly TRBD1 (5 bases). V lost 4 bases and J 8 bases, leaving 26 bases between the germline ends. The germline V gene has CDR1 SQVTM and CDR2 ANQGSEA. The CDR3 length is 16 residues. The CDR3 bases are TGCAGCGTTGCCGGTGGGGGGGTCCCCTATTCCTACGGCTACACCTTC. Protein product: CSVAGGGVPYSYGYTF.

The chain employs TRBV6-5 and TRBJ2-1, with 9 bases matching TRBD2. Per the germline V gene, CDR1 is MNHEY and CDR2 is SVGAGI. The ends lost 6 bases at V and 7 bases at J; junction bases unmatched: 10. This CDR3 is 15 amino acids long. The CDR3 DNA is TGTGCCAGCAGAGTAGCGGGGGAACTCGAGAATGAGCAGTTCTTC. Protein sequence: CASRVAGELENEQFF.

The gene calls are TRBV25-1 and TRBJ2-3, with 9 bases matching TRBD1. Germline-derived CDR1 and CDR2 are MGHDK and SYGVNS. V was pared by 7 bases and J by 1 base, with 3 bases of the junction left unmatched. The CDR3 runs 14 residues. In DNA form, the CDR3 reads TGTGCCAGCAACAGGGGGCCCGGCACAGATACGCAGTATTTT. Translation: CASNRGPGTDTQYF.

The chain employs TRBV13 and TRBJ2-5, with TRBD2 identical over 8 bases. The CDR3 is 15 amino acids. Looked up from germline, CDR1 is PRHDT and CDR2 is FYEKMQ (reference sequence). After removal of 5 bases from V and 7 bases from J, the junction contained 12 bases not matched to a gene. As DNA, the CDR3 is TGTGCCAGCAGCCTACCGTCTAGCGGGTTGGGGACCCAGTACTTC. Translation gives CASSLPSSGLGTQYF.

V and J are TRBV7-9 and TRBJ1-2; D uncertain. Germline lookup yields CDR1 SEHNR and CDR2 FQNEAQ (reference sequence). The CDR3 extends over 12 amino acids. Trimming removed 5 bases at V and 3 bases at J, with 7 bases between. The CDR3: CASSPGDYGYTF. In DNA form, the CDR3 reads TGTGCCAGCAGCCCCGGGGACTATGGCTACACCTTC.

The chain links TRBV2 to TRBJ1-5; no definite D call. The germline V gene has CDR1 SNHLY and CDR2 FYNNEI. CDR3 length equals 13 residues. V was shortened by 6 bases and J by 0 bases, with 6 bases between the two germline ends. The DNA for the CDR3 is TGTGCCAGCAGCCCTAATAGCAATCAGCCCCAGCATTTT. Its translation is CASSPNSNQPQHF. Full variable domain (missing parts from reference TRBV2 and TRBJ1-5): EPEVTQTPSHQVTQMGQEVILRCVPISNHLYFYWYRQILGQKVEFLVSFYNNEISEKSEIFDDQFSVERPDGSNFTLKIRSTKLEDSAMYFCASSPNSNQPQHFGDGTRLSIL.

V gene TRBV7-9 combines with J gene TRBJ2-7; possibly TRBD2 for D (5 bases). This CDR3 is 12 amino acids long. Germline CDR1 SEHNR, CDR2 FQNEAQ (reference sequence). Trimming left V 1 base short and J 7 bases short, with 8 bases between. In nucleotides, the CDR3 is TGTGCCAGCAGCTTAGGCCCGGGGGAGCAGTACTTC. It is translated as CASSLGPGEQYF.

The chain carries TRBV19 and TRBJ1-1; D is uncertain. Germline-derived CDR1 and CDR2 are LNHDA and SQIVND (reference sequence). CDR3 length equals 16 residues. Trimming removed 7 bases from V and 0 bases from J, with 18 bases in between. CDR3 amino acids: CASKRFAERMNTEAFF. The DNA for the CDR3 is TGTGCCAGTAAGCGGTTCGCAGAGAGAATGAACACTGAAGCTTTCTTT.

The chain combines TRBV27 with TRBJ1-5; D is uncertain. V dropped 5 bases and J dropped 0 bases, with 11 bases sitting between them. Germline CDR1 reads MNHEY; CDR2 reads SMNVEV (reference sequence). The CDR3 is 15 amino acids. Here the CDR3 reads CASSLGAGSNQPQHF. In DNA, the CDR3 is TGTGCCAGCAGTCTAGGCGCGGGTAGCAATCAGCCCCAGCATTTT.

The chain uses TRBV5-1 and TRBJ2-5, with a tentative D call TRBD1 (5 bases). The germline gives CDR1 SGHRS, CDR2 YFSETQ. Trimming took 4 bases from V and 4 from J, leaving 11 bases between them. The CDR3 totals 13 residues. As DNA, the CDR3 is TGCGCCAGCAGCCCTCTTCAGGGAGAGACCCAGTACTTC. Translating gives CASSPLQGETQYF. The entire variable domain, with the rest obtained from reference TRBV5-1 and TRBJ2-5, is as follows: KAGVTQTPRYLIKTRGQQVTLSCSPISGHRSVSWYQQTPGQGLQFLFEYFSETQRNKGNFPGRFSGRQFSNSRSEMNVSTLELGDSALYLCASSPLQGETQYFGPGTRLLVL.